Listed here are 21 T cell receptor beta chains from one sample, sequenced in a study of T-cell reconstitution after alpha-beta-depleted transplantation in children. Preparation of the TCRbeta library involved a method that used unique molecular identifiers. TCRdb passed the PCR reads through MiXCR, listing each CDR3 protein once. The data hold just over 950,000 distinct CDR3 sequences, with roughly 31% observed a single time. The sample in question was PBMCs, mostly from graft donor cells, obtained 360 days after TCRalphabeta/CD19-depleted stem cell transplant. The source of these receptors is a boy under two years old who had a stem cell transplant for SCID, so the T cells may come from the graft donor.

This clonotype has more than one count but fewer than ten. J is TRBJ2-3 and V is TRBV11-2; 9 bases are shared with TRBD1. V shed 6 bases, J shed 5 bases, and the junction held 6 bases outside the gene matches. The germline gives CDR1 SGHAT, CDR2 FQNNGV. The CDR3 totals 14 residues. The chain's CDR3 is CASRTGQGQDTQYF. For the CDR3, the DNA is TGTGCCAGCAGAACGGGACAGGGACAAGATACGCAGTATTTT.

The chain recombines TRBV20-1 with TRBJ1-1; D is unresolved. CDR3 length equals 14 residues. Germline V gene lookup returns CDR1 DFQATT and CDR2 SNEGSKA (reference sequence). The V and J ends lost 3 bases and 2 bases respectively, with 13 bases between them. The CDR3 reads CSASYSRGNTEAFF. For the CDR3, the DNA is TGCAGTGCTAGTTATTCCCGGGGAAACACTGAAGCTTTCTTT.

This rearrangement joins TRBV19 to TRBJ2-2, with D perhaps TRBD2 (5 bases). Germline-derived CDR1 and CDR2 are LNHDA and SQIVND (reference sequence). CDR3 length equals 13 residues. V was shortened by 10 bases and J by 5 bases, with 14 bases between the two germline ends. CDR3 DNA: TGTGCCACCGTTAGATGGGAGACCGGGGAGCTGTTTTTT. It codes for CATVRWETGELFF. Complete variable domain (other parts from reference TRBV19 and TRBJ2-2): DGGITQSPKYLFRKEGQNVTLSCEQNLNHDAMYWYRQDPGQGLRLIYYSQIVNDFQKGDIAEGYSVSREKKESFPLTVTSAQKNPTAFYLCATVRWETGELFFGEGSRLTVL.

This chain connects TRBV29-1 to TRBJ2-5; tentative D call: TRBD1 (6 bases). Trimming removed 5 bases from V and 4 bases from J, with 14 bases in between. The CDR3 is 13 amino acids. Germline V gene data show CDR1 as SQVTM and CDR2 as ANQGSEA. CDR3: CSVRNRVPETQYF. The CDR3 nucleotides are TGCAGCGTTCGAAACAGGGTCCCAGAGACCCAGTACTTC.

The chain has TRBV2 and TRBJ2-6, with TRBD1 matching over 9 bases. Germline loops: CDR1 SNHLY, CDR2 FYNNEI. The CDR3 is 18 amino acids. J gave up 0 bases and V 5 bases, and 8 bases lay outside the gene matches. CDR3: CASSSFGTGPSGANVLTF. The CDR3 DNA reads as TGTGCCAGCAGTTCGTTCGGGACAGGGCCCTCTGGGGCCAACGTCCTGACTTTC. Looking up the rest from reference TRBV2 and TRBJ2-6 gives the full variable domain: EPEVTQTPSHQVTQMGQEVILRCVPISNHLYFYWYRQILGQKVEFLVSFYNNEISEKSEIFDDQFSVERPDGSNFTLKIRSTKLEDSAMYFCASSSFGTGPSGANVLTFGAGSRLTVL.

The chain has TRBV20-1 and TRBJ1-2, with TRBD1 as a possible D gene (5 bases). The CDR3 has 13 amino acids. Germline loops: CDR1 DFQATT, CDR2 SNEGSKA (reference sequence). Deletions cut 3 bases from V and 4 bases from J, with 12 bases between. The CDR3 loop reads CSASNRGTYGYTF. The DNA for the CDR3 is TGCAGTGCTAGTAATCGGGGCACCTATGGCTACACCTTC.

V and J are TRBV12-3 or TRBV12-4 and TRBJ2-5; D is uncertain. Trimming took 3 bases from V and 5 from J, leaving 13 bases between them. The CDR3 totals 14 residues. The CDR3 nucleotides read TGTGCCAGCAGTTTCCTGGGAACCGGGGAGACCCAGTACTTC. Translation gives CASSFLGTGETQYF.

The rearrangement joins TRBV25-1 to TRBJ1-3; 10 nucleotides line up with TRBD1. The ends lost 4 bases at V and 0 bases at J; junction bases unmatched: 12. Per germline, CDR1 MGHDK and CDR2 SYGVNS. The CDR3 extends over 19 amino acids. The CDR3 DNA follows: TGTGCCAGCAGTGTCCGTCCCGGGACAGGGGTCCCCTCTGGAAACACCATATATTTT. Its translation is CASSVRPGTGVPSGNTIYF.

The rearrangement joins TRBV11-1 to TRBJ2-5; the D call may be TRBD1 or TRBD2 (5 bases each). Germline V gene lookup returns CDR1 SGHAT and CDR2 FQDESV (reference sequence). V was clipped by 4 bases and J by 0 bases, with 21 bases between them. The CDR3 runs to 18 residues. CDR3 DNA: TGTGCCAGCAGCTCCCTGCGTCCGGGACCGAGACACCAAGAGACCCAGTACTTC. It is translated as CASSSLRPGPRHQETQYF. Full variable domain (outside the CDR3, taken from reference TRBV11-1 and TRBJ2-5): EAEVAQSPRYKITEKSQAVAFWCDPISGHATLYWYRQILGQGPELLVQFQDESVVDDSQLPKDRFSAERLKGVDSTLKIQPAELGDSAMYLCASSSLRPGPRHQETQYFGPGTRLLVL.

The chain uses TRBV20-1 and TRBJ2-1; D perhaps matches TRBD2 (5 bases). The CDR3 is made up of 15 amino acids. Per germline, CDR1 DFQATT and CDR2 SNEGSKA (reference sequence). V lost 1 base and J lost 4, with 14 bases in between. The CDR3 region has the DNA TGCAGTGCTAGAGCCTCCGCGGGCGGTTACAATGAGCAGTTCTTC. This codes for CSARASAGGYNEQFF.

The chain carries TRBV5-1 and TRBJ1-2, with a weak D call TRBD1 (5 bases). Germline CDR1 and CDR2: SGHRS and YFSETQ. V was shortened by 2 bases and J by 4 bases, with 18 bases between the two germline ends. The CDR3 consists of 16 residues. The CDR3 loop is CASSFYAPGRGYGYTF. CDR3 DNA sequence: TGCGCCAGCAGCTTCTATGCGCCAGGGCGGGGCTATGGCTACACCTTC.

In its sample, this clonotype was seen a few times. This chain uses TRBV6-5 with TRBJ1-1, with D uncertain. The length of the CDR3 is 15 residues. Looked up from germline, CDR1 is MNHEY and CDR2 is SVGAGI. V lost 4 bases to trimming and J lost 1 base, with 13 bases between them. The CDR3 region has the DNA TGTGCCAGCAGTTCCCAATTCGATCGGAACACTGAAGCTTTCTTT. It is translated as CASSSQFDRNTEAFF.

There are a few counts of this clonotype. The chain employs TRBV6-1 and TRBJ1-6; no definite D call. Trimming shortened V by 8 bases and J by 7 bases, and 15 bases separated the two germline ends. This CDR3 has 14 residues. CDR1 MNHNS and CDR2 SASEGT come from the germline V gene. The DNA of the CDR3 is TGTGCCAGCGGTCGTTTGGACGGGAATTCACCCCTCCACTTT. This sequence encodes CASGRLDGNSPLHF.

The genes are TRBV28 and TRBJ2-7; TRBD1 is a possible D gene (6 bases). Germline assignment: CDR1 MDHEN and CDR2 SYDVKM. V was pared by 6 bases and J by 5 bases, with 20 bases between. This CDR3 has 15 residues. The DNA for the CDR3 is TGTGCCAGCAGACAGTGGGGACAAAGTCTTGACGAGCAGTACTTC. It yields the protein CASRQWGQSLDEQYF.

This clonotype has only a few counts. The junction does not match germline at one end; this may be a read error. The chain links TRBV20-1 to TRBJ1-2, with D possibly matching TRBD1 (6 bases). The CDR3 covers 11 residues. Germline lookup yields CDR1 DFQATT and CDR2 SNEGSKA (reference sequence). Written as DNA, the CDR3 is TGCAGTGGTAGAGGGGGAAATGGCTACACCTTC. Its protein product is CSGRGGNGYTF.

The chain uses TRBV29-1 and TRBJ1-1; possible D gene TRBD1, 5 bases. Trimming took off 7 bases at V and 4 bases at J, with 7 bases between the two ends. Germline V gives CDR1 SQVTM, CDR2 ANQGSEA. The CDR3 runs to 10 residues. This chain's CDR3 is CSGGGTEAFF. Here the CDR3 DNA reads TGCAGCGGGGGGGGCACTGAAGCTTTCTTT.

The rearrangement uses TRBV15 and TRBJ2-7; 9 nucleotides align to TRBD1. The ends lost 0 bases at V and 3 bases at J; junction bases unmatched: 6. The CDR3 has 16 amino acids. Germline V gene sequence: CDR1 LNHNV, CDR2 YYDKDF (reference sequence). The CDR3 reads CATSRDLGTGNYEQYF. For the CDR3, the DNA is TGTGCCACCAGCAGAGATTTGGGGACAGGGAACTACGAGCAGTACTTC.

V is TRBV5-1 and J is TRBJ1-1; D ambiguous. Germline V lookup: CDR1 SGHRS, CDR2 YFSETQ. CDR3 length: 18 residues. V gave up 4 bases and J gave up 0 bases, with 22 bases separating them. DNA of the CDR3: TGCGCCAGCAGCCATGAGATGTCCTGGACGGAGATGAACACTGAAGCTTTCTTT. It translates to CASSHEMSWTEMNTEAFF. The variable domain in full, with the rest retrieved from reference TRBV5-1 and TRBJ1-1, is KAGVTQTPRYLIKTRGQQVTLSCSPISGHRSVSWYQQTPGQGLQFLFEYFSETQRNKGNFPGRFSGRQFSNSRSEMNVSTLELGDSALYLCASSHEMSWTEMNTEAFFGQGTRLTVV.

The chain has TRBV29-1 and TRBJ1-1, with TRBD1 matching 7 bases. Trimming cost V 4 bases and J 6 bases; bases outside gene matches: 14. Per germline, CDR1 SQVTM and CDR2 ANQGSEA. The CDR3 extends over 15 amino acids. This chain's CDR3 is CSVVGREGAIAEAFF. The CDR3 DNA sequence: TGCAGCGTTGTGGGGAGGGAGGGGGCGATAGCTGAAGCTTTCTTT.

This clonotype has more than one count but fewer than ten. The chain carries TRBV4-1 and TRBJ2-2, with 9 bases matching TRBD1. This CDR3 is built from 18 residues. Trimming cost V 2 bases and J 5 bases; bases outside gene matches: 12. Germline CDR1 reads MGHRA; CDR2 reads YSYEKL. CDR3 in DNA: TGCGCCAGCAGCCAATGGGGGTCCGGGACAGGGAGAACCGGGGAGCTGTTTTTT. Protein: CASSQWGSGTGRTGELFF.

The V call is TRBV18, the J call TRBJ2-1; the match to TRBD1 covers 7 bases. From germline, CDR1 is KGHSH and CDR2 LQKENI. The CDR3 spans 15 residues. Trimming removed 6 bases from V and 2 bases from J; junction bases left unmatched: 7. Written as DNA, the CDR3 is TGTGCCAGCTCCCACGACAGGGTTCCCTACAATGAGCAGTTCTTC. It yields the protein CASSHDRVPYNEQFF.